Below are 10 T cell receptor beta chains sequenced from a single sample in a study of OX40 agonist ivuxolimab in advanced cancers. The data were produced by immunoSEQ multiplex PCR, yet TCRdb's version contains in-frame clones alone and is incomplete. The data hold under 30,000 clones, with 90% observed a single time. Sequencing was performed on CD4+ or CD8+ T cells sorted from blood, taken in a trial of the OX40 agonist ivuxolimab. All receptors come from an adult with an advanced solid tumor such as melanoma, head and neck, liver or kidney cancer.

V gene TRBV27 combines with J gene TRBJ2-3; D call uncertain. This CDR3 has 13 amino acids. Trimming removed 6 bases at V and 5 bases at J, with 12 bases between. The germline CDR1 and CDR2 sequences are MNHEY and SMNVEV (reference sequence). CDR3 residues: CASSGWVGDTQYF. Here the CDR3 DNA reads TGTGCCAGCAGCGGCTGGGTGGGAGATACGCAGTATTTT.

The chain combines TRBV19 with TRBJ2-1; 8 nucleotides match TRBD2. Trimming cost V 3 bases and J 3 bases; bases outside gene matches: 7. CDR1 is LNHDA and CDR2 is SQIVND in the germline V gene (reference sequence). The CDR3 consists of 16 residues. CDR3 sequence (DNA): TGTGCCAGTAGTATTGACGGGAGGGGTTACTACAATGAGCAGTTCTTC. It specifies CASSIDGRGYYNEQFF.

This chain connects TRBV6-4 to TRBJ2-5; 7 nucleotides align to TRBD2. CDR3 length: 16 amino acids. The germline V gene encodes CDR1 MRHNA and CDR2 SNTAGT. The V and J ends lost 0 bases and 1 base, in that order; junction bases with no gene match: 5. CDR3 coding DNA: TGTGCCAGCAGTGACTCTAGGCGGGAGTTCCAAGAGACCCAGTACTTC. Its translation: CASSDSRREFQETQYF.

The chain recombines TRBV25-1 with TRBJ2-2, with 9 bases matching TRBD2. Germline CDR1 MGHDK, CDR2 SYGVNS. The CDR3 extends over 15 amino acids. J lost 3 bases, V lost 2 bases, and 1 base had no gene match. The CDR3 DNA reads TGTGCCAGCAGTGAACTAGCGGGACACACCGGGGAGCTGTTTTTT. This encodes CASSELAGHTGELFF.

This chain uses TRBV11-2 with TRBJ1-1, with 10 bases that match TRBD1. Germline trimming cut 3 bases from V and 3 bases from J; bases unmatched to any gene: 4. This CDR3 region has 15 residues. Germline V gene data show CDR1 as SGHAT and CDR2 as FQNNGV. CDR3 DNA sequence: TGTGCCAGCAGCTTGAGGACAGGGGGATACACTGAAGCTTTCTTT. Its protein is CASSLRTGGYTEAFF.

On this clone itself: No DNA is shown, since the ends of the CDR3 on it are uncertain; the CDR3 is the one TCRdb lists. The chain has TRBV19 and TRBJ1-4. The CDR3 has 16 residues if both end residues are counted. Germline values: CDR1 LNHDA, CDR2 SQIVND (reference sequence). CDR3 sequence reads: CASSTSGLATNEKLFF.

The rearrangement joins TRBV7-9 to TRBJ2-3; 9 bases agree with TRBD2. Germline V lookup: CDR1 SEHNR, CDR2 FQNEAQ (reference sequence). V gave up 5 bases and J gave up 4 bases; unmatched junction bases: 7. CDR3 size: 15 residues. The CDR3 here is CASSVLAGSPDTQYF. CDR3 DNA sequence: TGTGCCAGCAGCGTCCTAGCGGGATCACCAGATACGCAGTATTTT.

This sequence joins TRBV29-1 and TRBJ2-5, with D tentatively TRBD1 or TRBD2 (5 bases each). CDR1 is SQVTM, CDR2 ANQGSEA, per germline. V shed 5 bases and J shed 11 bases, with 24 bases lying between them. This CDR3 contains 14 residues. Written as DNA, the CDR3 is TGCAGCGTTACCGGGACCGACAACTACGAAGGGCAGTACTTC. Encoded protein: CSVTGTDNYEGQYF.

The chain carries TRBV2 and TRBJ1-4; the D is unclear. The V gene lost 3 bases and the J gene lost 6 bases, with 17 bases spanning the gap. Germline V gene sequence: CDR1 SNHLY, CDR2 FYNNEI. The length of the CDR3 is 16 residues. The CDR3 DNA follows: TGTGCCAGCAGTGACGTCGGGCAGCGACGAGATGAAAAACTGTTTTTT. Its translation is CASSDVGQRRDEKLFF.

V usage is TRBV7-9 and J usage is TRBJ2-2; 11 bases map to TRBD2. Losses at the gene ends were 4 bases for V and 8 bases for J; bases not matched to a gene: 9. The CDR3 covers 16 residues. Per the germline V gene, CDR1 is SEHNR and CDR2 is FQNEAQ (reference sequence). CDR3 protein: CASSYLAGGLGGELFF. The CDR3 DNA reads as TGTGCCAGCAGCTACCTAGCGGGAGGTCTTGGAGGGGAGCTGTTTTTT.